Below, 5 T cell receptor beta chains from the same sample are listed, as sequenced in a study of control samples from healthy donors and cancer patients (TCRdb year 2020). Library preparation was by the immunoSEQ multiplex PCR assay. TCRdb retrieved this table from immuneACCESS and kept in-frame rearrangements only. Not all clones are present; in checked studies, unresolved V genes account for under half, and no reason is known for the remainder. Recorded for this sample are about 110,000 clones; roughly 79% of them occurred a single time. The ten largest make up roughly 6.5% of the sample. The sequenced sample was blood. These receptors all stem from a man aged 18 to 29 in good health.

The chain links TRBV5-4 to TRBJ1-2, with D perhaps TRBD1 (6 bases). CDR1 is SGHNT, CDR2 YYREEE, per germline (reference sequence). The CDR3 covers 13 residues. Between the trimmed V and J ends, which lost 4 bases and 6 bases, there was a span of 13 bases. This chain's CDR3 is CASSPTTGDGYTF. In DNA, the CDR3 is TGTGCCAGCAGCCCAACGACAGGAGATGGCTACACCTTC.

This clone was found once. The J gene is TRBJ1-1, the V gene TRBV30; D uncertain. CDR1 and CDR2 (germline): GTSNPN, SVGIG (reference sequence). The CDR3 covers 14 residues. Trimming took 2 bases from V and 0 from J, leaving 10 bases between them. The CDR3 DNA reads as TGTGCCTGGAGTTCAACGGGTTTGAACACTGAAGCTTTCTTT. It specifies CAWSSTGLNTEAFF.

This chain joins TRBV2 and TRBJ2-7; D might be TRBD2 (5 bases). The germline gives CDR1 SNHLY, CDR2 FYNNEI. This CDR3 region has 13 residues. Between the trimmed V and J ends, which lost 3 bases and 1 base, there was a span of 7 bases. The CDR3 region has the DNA TGTGCCAGCAGTGATGAGGGTTCCTACGAGCAGTACGTC. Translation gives CASSDEGSYEQYV.

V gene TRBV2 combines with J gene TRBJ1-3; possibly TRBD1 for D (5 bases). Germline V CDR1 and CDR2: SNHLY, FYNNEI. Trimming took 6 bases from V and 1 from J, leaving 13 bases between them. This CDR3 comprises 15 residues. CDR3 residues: CASRKGRTSGNTIYF. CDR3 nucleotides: TGTGCCAGCAGAAAGGGACGGACTTCTGGAAACACCATATATTTT.

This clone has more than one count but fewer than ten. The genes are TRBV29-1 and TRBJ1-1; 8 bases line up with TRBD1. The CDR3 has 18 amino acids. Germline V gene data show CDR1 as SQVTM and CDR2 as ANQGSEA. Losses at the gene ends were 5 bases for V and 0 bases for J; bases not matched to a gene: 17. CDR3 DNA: TGCAGCGTTCCCCGATTGTCGAGCAGGGGGCGGGTGAACACTGAAGCTTTCTTT. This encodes CSVPRLSSRGRVNTEAFF.